This T cell receptor (beta chain) was profiled in a study of T cell responses to AZD1222 COVID-19 vaccine. General observations from the study: Close to half of all spike-specific TCRs reportedly target regions of the variants that are unmutated. An increase in Spike-specific TCR breadth and depth was observed after two AZD1222 doses.

Comment on this clone: Its antigen is currently unknown.

TCRdb's table, derived via immunoSEQ multiplex PCR, lists solely in-frame clones and lacks some. The sample consists of 150,000 to 160,000 clones, about nine tenths of them appearing once. Both about-4-week and about-12-week second-dose recipients were combined. V was pared by 6 bases and J by 1 base, with 15 bases between. Germline values: CDR1 LNHDA, CDR2 SQIVND (reference sequence). The CDR3 covers 15 residues. This clonotype was obtained from an adult who received the AZD1222 COVID-19 vaccine. The sequencing here drew on peripheral blood, taken 28 days after the second AZD1222 dose. The rearrangement joins TRBV19 to TRBJ1-2, with D uncertain. CDR3 amino acids: CASRTNPRGNYGYTF. The DNA of the CDR3 is TGTGCCAGTAGGACAAACCCTCGAGGTAACTATGGCTACACCTTC.